The 19 T cell receptor beta chains below all came from one sample that was sequenced in a study of T cell changes during pregnancy in multiple sclerosis. The repertoire was sequenced with immunoSEQ multiplex PCR; TCRdb's copy has only in-frame clones and lacks some. The data contain under 90,000 clones, around 90% of them seen just once; the ten biggest clones take up 3.7%. The sequencing used peripheral blood, collected after pregnancy. These receptors were obtained from a female donor in good health, enrolled as a control in a pregnancy study.

The rearrangement uses TRBV7-8 and TRBJ2-3, with TRBD2 identical over 11 bases. J lost 4 bases, V lost 5 bases, and 20 bases had no gene match. The CDR3 is 20 residues long. CDR1 is SGHVS, CDR2 FQNEAQ, per germline. The DNA for the CDR3 is TGTGCCAGCAGCCGCCGGGACAGGTTAGGGACTAGCGGAACGTCAGATACGCAGTATTTT. Translated, it gives CASSRRDRLGTSGTSDTQYF.

The chain uses TRBV18 and TRBJ2-3; no firm D call. The length of the CDR3 is 17 residues. V was shortened by 0 bases and J by 2 bases, with 15 bases between the two germline ends. Per germline, CDR1 KGHSH and CDR2 LQKENI. This chain's CDR3 is CASSPPTAVRFTDTQYF. CDR3 DNA: TGTGCCAGCTCACCACCCACAGCCGTAAGATTCACAGATACGCAGTATTTT.

The CDR3 DNA reads TGTGCCAGCAGCTTAGTTGCCGGGACTACCCCCGGGTCCCAGTACTTC. Its translation is CASSLVAGTTPGSQYF. The rearrangement joins TRBV7-9 to TRBJ2-5; 7 positions match TRBD2. Germline assignment: CDR1 SEHNR and CDR2 FQNEAQ (reference sequence). J was trimmed by 9 bases and V by 1 base; bases with no gene match: 14. The CDR3 spans 16 residues.

CDR3: CASSPSPGTGDNEQFF. DNA for the CDR3: TGTGCCAGCAGCCCCTCTCCCGGGACAGGAGACAATGAGCAGTTCTTC. The chain is built from TRBV11-3 and TRBJ2-1, with TRBD1 matching over 8 bases. CDR1 and CDR2 (germline): SGHNT, YENEEA. V was clipped by 5 bases and J by 5 bases; unmatched bases: 11. The CDR3 is 16 amino acids.

The chain links TRBV19 to TRBJ2-7, with D perhaps TRBD2 (5 bases). V was trimmed by 4 bases and J by 0 bases, leaving 10 bases between them. CDR3 length: 14 amino acids. CDR1 is LNHDA and CDR2 is SQIVND in the germline V gene (reference sequence). For the CDR3, the DNA is TGTGCCAGTAGTAGATTAGGGAGCTCCTACGAGCAGTACTTC. Encoded protein: CASSRLGSSYEQYF.

The rearrangement uses TRBV4-1 and TRBJ2-5; TRBD2 agrees at 8 bases. Trimming at V came to 0 bases and at J to 5 bases, leaving 8 bases not matched to a gene. The CDR3 has 16 amino acids. Per the germline V gene, CDR1 is MGHRA and CDR2 is YSYEKL. The CDR3 DNA follows: TGCGCCAGCAGCCAAGATCAACGGGGGGGATGGGAGACCCAGTACTTC. Amino acid sequence: CASSQDQRGGWETQYF.

In DNA form, the CDR3 reads TGTGCCAGCAGCTTAAGGACAGTCTATTGGTACTTC. It is translated as CASSLRTVYWYF. J is TRBJ2-7 and V is TRBV7-8; possible D gene TRBD1, 6 bases. V was cut by 2 bases and J by 12 bases, with 14 bases left in between. Per germline, CDR1 SGHVS and CDR2 FQNEAQ. The CDR3 has 12 residues.

This chain joins TRBV28 and TRBJ1-6; TRBD1 is a possible D gene (6 bases). This CDR3 has 19 amino acids. Deletions cut 4 bases from V and 2 bases from J, with 21 bases between. Germline V gene sequence: CDR1 MDHEN, CDR2 SYDVKM. The CDR3 reads CASSYLRAQGSAYNSPLHF. CDR3 bases: TGTGCCAGCAGTTACCTAAGGGCCCAGGGGAGCGCCTATAATTCACCCCTCCACTTT.

The chain has TRBV7-2 and TRBJ2-7, with D possibly matching TRBD2 (5 bases). With 5 bases removed from V and 4 bases from J, the gap between germline ends came to 12 bases. The CDR3 runs to 13 residues. Germline-derived CDR1 and CDR2 are SGHTA and FQGNSA. CDR3 protein: CASSAVGRYEQYF. CDR3 coding DNA: TGTGCCAGCAGCGCGGTAGGGAGATACGAGCAGTACTTC.

The rearrangement joins TRBV10-1 to TRBJ2-7; D is possibly TRBD1 (5 bases). V was trimmed by 0 bases and J by 7 bases, leaving 16 bases between them. Germline assignment: CDR1 WNHNN and CDR2 SYGVQD (reference sequence). The CDR3 is 15 residues long. The DNA for the CDR3 is TGCGCCAGCAGTGAGTCGAGATTAGGGGTGGGGGAGCAGTACTTC. Its protein is CASSESRLGVGEQYF.

The rearrangement uses TRBV6-5 and TRBJ1-6; TRBD1 aligns across 12 bases. Germline-derived CDR1 and CDR2 are MNHEY and SVGAGI. CDR3 length equals 15 residues. V gave up 2 bases and J gave up 9 bases; unmatched junction bases: 2. This CDR3 reads CASSYRDRGLSPLHF. The CDR3 DNA is TGTGCCAGCAGTTACAGGGACAGGGGGCTTTCACCCCTCCACTTT.

The chain couples TRBV11-2 to TRBJ1-2; D possibly corresponds to TRBD1 (6 bases). The CDR3 has 13 residues. Germline CDR1 reads SGHAT; CDR2 reads FQNNGV. V dropped 4 bases and J dropped 2 bases, with 8 bases sitting between them. CDR3 sequence (DNA): TGTGCCAGCAGCTCAACAGGGAACTATGGCTACACCTTC. Translated: CASSSTGNYGYTF.

V usage is TRBV7-7 and J usage is TRBJ2-1; 11 nucleotides align to TRBD2. CDR1 is SSHAT, CDR2 FNYEAQ, per germline (reference sequence). The CDR3 length is 16 residues. V lost 5 bases and J lost 4; bases outside the gene matches: 7. The CDR3 sequence: CASSLSSGGVYNEQFF. CDR3 coding DNA: TGTGCCAGCAGCCTTAGTAGCGGGGGGGTTTACAATGAGCAGTTCTTC. The full variable domain, completed using reference TRBV7-7 and TRBJ2-1, is GAGVSQSPRYKVTKRGQDVTLRCDPISSHATLYWYQQALGQGPEFLTYFNYEAQPDKSGLPSDRFSAERPEGSISTLTIQRTEQRDSAMYRCASSLSSGGVYNEQFFGPGTRLTVL.

The chain couples TRBV7-9 to TRBJ2-1, with a tentative D call TRBD2 (7 bases). Looked up from germline, CDR1 is SEHNR and CDR2 is FQNEAQ (reference sequence). Trimming cost V 4 bases and J 8 bases, with 15 bases left between them. This CDR3 contains 14 residues. In nucleotides, the CDR3 is TGTGCCAGCAGCTCCCTTTTAGGGGGGGATGAGCAGTTCTTC. Translating it yields CASSSLLGGDEQFF.

This chain joins TRBV28 and TRBJ2-5, with D maybe TRBD1 (6 bases). Germline V gives CDR1 MDHEN, CDR2 SYDVKM. V lost 3 bases to trimming and J lost 1 base, with 12 bases between them. CDR3 length equals 15 residues. CDR3 protein: CASSFLDRGQETQYF. CDR3 coding DNA: TGTGCCAGCAGTTTCTTGGACAGAGGCCAAGAGACCCAGTACTTC.

Here the CDR3 reads CASSQVIYEQYF. CDR3 coding DNA: TGTGCCAGCAGCCAAGTAATTTACGAGCAGTACTTC. The chain has TRBV14 and TRBJ2-7; D unclear. Trimming removed 1 base at V and 4 bases at J, with 5 bases between. Looked up from germline, CDR1 is SGHDN and CDR2 is FVKESK. CDR3 length: 12 amino acids.

V and J are TRBV7-3 and TRBJ2-1; the match to TRBD1 covers 9 bases. The CDR3 is 13 amino acids. Unmatched junction bases numbered 4, after V lost 5 bases and J lost 8 bases. CDR1 is SGHTA and CDR2 is FQGTGA in the germline V gene. The CDR3 region has the DNA TGTGCCAGCAGCCCGGACAGGGGCGATGAGCAGTTCTTC. Translating it yields CASSPDRGDEQFF.

This sequence joins TRBV13 and TRBJ2-2; 9 bases match TRBD2. J lost 2 bases, V lost 5 bases, and 6 bases had no gene match. The CDR3 is 16 residues long. The germline CDR1 and CDR2 sequences are PRHDT and FYEKMQ (reference sequence). CDR3 in amino acids: CASSPIAGVNTGELFF. CDR3 DNA: TGTGCCAGCAGCCCAATAGCGGGAGTAAACACCGGGGAGCTGTTTTTT.

This clone was counted once. CDR3 DNA: TGTGCCAGCACCGAGCGGGCCCCCCCAAAGGACCAGTACTTC. Translation: CASTERAPPKDQYF. V and J are TRBV28 and TRBJ2-5, with D tentatively TRBD2 (6 bases). The length of the CDR3 is 14 residues. V shed 7 bases and J shed 10 bases, with 22 bases lying between them. Germline V CDR1 and CDR2: MDHEN, SYDVKM.